This entry lists 3 T cell receptor beta chains sequenced from one sample in a study of control samples from healthy donors and cancer patients. Clones were sequenced by immunoSEQ multiplex PCR, and TCRdb holds only the in-frame ones, with some missing. The repertoire holds 100,000 to 150,000 clones, with about 95% as singletons. The sample consisted of blood. The receptor set was obtained from a man aged 30-40 years in good health.

This chain connects TRBV12-3 or TRBV12-4 to TRBJ1-3; no firm D call. This CDR3 is built from 13 residues. V was trimmed by 6 bases and J by 10 bases, leaving 16 bases between them. The CDR3 nucleotides are TGTGCCAGCAGCCAACGGCCCTGGGAGACCATATATTTT. It is translated as CASSQRPWETIYF.

The rearrangement uses TRBV9 and TRBJ1-5; D is unresolved. V was clipped by 1 base and J by 0 bases, with 8 bases between them. CDR1 SGDLS and CDR2 YYNGEE come from the germline V gene. This CDR3 is 15 amino acids long. The CDR3 nucleotides read TGTGCCAGCAGCGTATCCGGTAATAGCAATCAGCCCCAGCATTTT. Translating it yields CASSVSGNSNQPQHF.

This sequence joins TRBV19 and TRBJ2-7, with D perhaps TRBD1 (6 bases). This CDR3 is built from 14 residues. CDR1 and CDR2 (germline): LNHDA, SQIVND (reference sequence). The V end lost 9 bases, the J end lost 5 bases, and 20 bases lay between the germline ends. The CDR3 reads CASSRGRGVNEQYF. The CDR3 DNA follows: TGTGCCAGCTCCCGGGGCAGGGGAGTCAACGAGCAGTACTTC.